This TCR beta chain stems from a study of graft-versus-host responses after intestinal transplantation. Study-wide results and limits: Elevated graft-versus-host to host-versus-graft clonal ratios in allografts were recorded for patients with graft-donor T cell macrochimerism.

Profiling relied on immunoSEQ multiplex PCR, and the TCRdb table lists in-frame clones only, not all of them. Among over 950 clones listed, 90% to 95% were seen once. This CDR3 comprises 15 residues. Germline CDR1 and CDR2: SNHLY and FYNNEI. The trim removed 10 bases at V and 2 bases at J, leaving 9 bases unmatched. Of note for this clone: As yet, its antigen is unknown.

This sequence was found in a human patient who received an intestinal transplant, so some T cells may come from the graft donor. The chain couples TRBV2 to TRBJ1-3; TRBD1 agrees at 9 bases. The sequences come from PBMCs, collected 9 days after transplant. Here the CDR3 reads CANLPRDRAGNTIYF. The CDR3 DNA is TGTGCCAATCTCCCGAGGGACAGGGCTGGAAACACCATATATTTT.